The entry that follows covers one T cell receptor beta chain sequence. What this receptor recognizes is not known. No much larger clone exists at a distance of one base, and base qualities are not known. The sample belongs to a study of T-cell reconstitution after alpha-beta-depleted transplantation in children (dated by TCRdb to about 2016). Background for the entire study: Using TCR repertoire profiling, the study quantitatively followed how T-cell immune reconstitution unfolded in children after TCRalphabeta/CD19-depleted allogeneic hematopoietic cell transplantation.

The CDR3 numbers 12 residues from cysteine through phenylalanine. Of all the DNA, just the CDR3 is kept, 36 bases in frame from base 1. V is clipped by 1 base and J by 7 bases, and the sequence between their germline boundaries is 8 bases long. The germline V gene (reference sequence) specifies GTSNPN as CDR1 and SVGIG as CDR2. The library was obtained by PCR. The listed sequencing device is Illumina HiSeq 2500. To normalize quantification of the TCRbeta repertoire, the TCR libraries were built with molecular barcoding that relied on unique molecular identifiers. The raw public data were reprocessed by TCRdb itself: fastp quality trimming at Q25, MiXCR clonotype calling, in-frame beta chains only. Rows merge per CDR3 protein into single entries with the most common DNA and genes. The sample table contains 45,000 to 55,000 distinct CDR3 sequences; only one count was recorded for over 4.5% of them. The ten largest account for 30% to 35% of the sample.

The sample's time point label, decoded: day 60 (about 2 months) after transplantation. Explained via the paper, the treatment or condition label denotes: allogeneic hematopoietic cell transplantation with graft depleted of TCRalphabeta T cells and CD19 B cells. TCRalphabeta/CD19-depleted allogeneic hematopoietic cell grafts were given to the transplant recipients, all of whom were children. Summary of the overall study and its limitations: Over subsequent months, a decline in hyperexpanded clone frequencies was noted, and after one year, T-cell counts and TCRbeta diversity were mostly ascribed to newly produced T cells. In some patients, the high TCRbeta diversity seen at day 60 was put down to recipient T cells and intrathymic progenitors that had survived conditioning. Apparently early alphabetaT-cell count recovery about two months after transplant reportedly relied on only several hundred rapidly expanded clones derived from non-depleted graft cells.

Recombination joined TRBV30 with TRBJ2-1; TRBD1 could be the D gene, as 5 bases match. The sequencing here drew on PBMCs, mostly from graft donor cells, taken 60 days after TCRalphabeta/CD19-depleted stem cell transplant. This TCR was sampled from a female patient between 2 and 10 years old who had a stem cell transplant for aplastic anemia, so the T cells may come from the graft donor. The nucleotide sequence is TGTGCCTGGAGTGCACAGGCTAATGAGCAGTTCTTC. The translation is CAWSAQANEQFF.